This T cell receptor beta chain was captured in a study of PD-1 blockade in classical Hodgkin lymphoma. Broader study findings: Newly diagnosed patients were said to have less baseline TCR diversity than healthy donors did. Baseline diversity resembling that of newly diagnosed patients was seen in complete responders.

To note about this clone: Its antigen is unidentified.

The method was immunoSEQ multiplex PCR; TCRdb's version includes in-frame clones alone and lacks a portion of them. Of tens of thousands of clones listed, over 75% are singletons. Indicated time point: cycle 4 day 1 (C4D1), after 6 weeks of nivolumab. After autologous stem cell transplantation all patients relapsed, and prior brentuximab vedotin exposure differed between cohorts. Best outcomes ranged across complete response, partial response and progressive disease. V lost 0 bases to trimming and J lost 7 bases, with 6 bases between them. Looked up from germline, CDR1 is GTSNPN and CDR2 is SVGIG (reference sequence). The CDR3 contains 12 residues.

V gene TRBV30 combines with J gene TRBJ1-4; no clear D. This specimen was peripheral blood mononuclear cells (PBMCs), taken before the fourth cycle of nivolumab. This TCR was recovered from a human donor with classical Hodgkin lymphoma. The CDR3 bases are TGTGCCTGGAGTGTACCCGGTGAAAAACTGTTTTTT. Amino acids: CAWSVPGEKLFF. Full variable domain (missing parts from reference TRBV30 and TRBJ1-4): SQTIHQWPATLVQPVGSPLSLECTVEGTSNPNLYWYRQAAGRGLQLLFYSVGIGQISSEVPQNLSASRPQDRQFILSSKKLLLSDSGFYLCAWSVPGEKLFFGSGTQLSVL.